The table lists the clone carrying this T cell receptor (beta chain) with a few counts. The source of the sample is a study of blood T cells in healthy people across ages. V lost 3 bases to trimming and J lost 7 bases; unmatched junction nucleotides: 4. CDR3 length: 14 residues. The germline gives CDR1 SEHNR, CDR2 FQNEAQ (reference sequence). For the second PCR, which ran for about 7 to 11 cycles, a sample-barcoded 5' primer and a J-beta primer mix were used. TCRdb processed the 5' RACE reads anew with MiXCR; each CDR3 protein has one entry. Of about 1.8 million distinct CDR3 sequences listed, 49% are singletons.

This chain connects TRBV7-9 to TRBJ1-5; 9 nucleotides agree with TRBD1. Specimen: blood. The sequence was obtained from a woman in her forties in good health. CDR3 amino acids: CASSFVGQGQPQHF. DNA for the CDR3: TGTGCCAGCAGCTTCGTTGGACAGGGGCAGCCCCAGCATTTT.